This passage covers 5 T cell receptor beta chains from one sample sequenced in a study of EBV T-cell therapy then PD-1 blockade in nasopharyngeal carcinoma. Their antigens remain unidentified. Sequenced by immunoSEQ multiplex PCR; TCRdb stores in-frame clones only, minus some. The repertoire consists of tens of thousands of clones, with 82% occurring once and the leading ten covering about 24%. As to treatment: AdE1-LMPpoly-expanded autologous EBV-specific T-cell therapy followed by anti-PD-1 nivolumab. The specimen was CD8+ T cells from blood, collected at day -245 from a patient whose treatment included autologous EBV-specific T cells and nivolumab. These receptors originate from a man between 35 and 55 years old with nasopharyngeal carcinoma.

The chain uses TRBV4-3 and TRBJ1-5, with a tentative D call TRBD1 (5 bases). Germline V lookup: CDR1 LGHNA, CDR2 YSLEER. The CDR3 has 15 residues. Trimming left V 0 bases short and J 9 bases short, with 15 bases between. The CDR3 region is CASSQESAGTRPQHF. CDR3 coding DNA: TGCGCCAGCAGCCAAGAGTCGGCAGGGACCAGGCCCCAGCATTTT.

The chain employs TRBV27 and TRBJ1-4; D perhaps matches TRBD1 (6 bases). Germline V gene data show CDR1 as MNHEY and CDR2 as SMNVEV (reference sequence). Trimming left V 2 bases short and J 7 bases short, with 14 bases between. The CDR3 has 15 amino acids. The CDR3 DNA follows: TGTGCCAGCAGTTTAGTAGGCAGGGGAGGTGAAAAACTGTTTTTT. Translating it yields CASSLVGRGGEKLFF.

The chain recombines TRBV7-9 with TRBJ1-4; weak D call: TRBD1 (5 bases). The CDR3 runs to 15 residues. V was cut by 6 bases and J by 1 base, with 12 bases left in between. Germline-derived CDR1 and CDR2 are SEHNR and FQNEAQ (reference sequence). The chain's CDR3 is CASRGGGLTNEKLFF. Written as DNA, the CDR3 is TGTGCCAGCAGGGGCGGGGGACTAACTAATGAAAAACTGTTTTTT.

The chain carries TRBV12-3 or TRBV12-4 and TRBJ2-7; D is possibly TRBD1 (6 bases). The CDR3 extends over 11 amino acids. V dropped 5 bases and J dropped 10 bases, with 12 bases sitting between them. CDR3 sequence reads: CASSPDRTQYF. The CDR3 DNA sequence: TGTGCCAGCAGTCCGGACAGAACACAGTACTTC.

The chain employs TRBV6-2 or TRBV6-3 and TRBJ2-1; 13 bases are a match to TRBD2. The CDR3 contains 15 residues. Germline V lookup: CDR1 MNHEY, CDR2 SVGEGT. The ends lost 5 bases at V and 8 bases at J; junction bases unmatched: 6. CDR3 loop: CASSPGTSGADEQFF. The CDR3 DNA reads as TGTGCCAGCAGTCCGGGGACTAGCGGGGCCGATGAGCAGTTCTTC.